The 3 T cell receptor beta chains below all came from one sample that was sequenced in a study of blood T cell repertoires in COVID-19. Method: immunoSEQ multiplex PCR; TCRdb's copy keeps in-frame clones and lacks some. The sample holds under 200,000 clones, approximately 80% seen once. Source material: peripheral blood. Source of these receptors: a woman aged 60-75 years with acute or convalescent COVID-19.

The chain recombines TRBV12-5 with TRBJ1-1, with TRBD1 matching over 10 bases. Germline V gene data show CDR1 as LGHNT and CDR2 as FRNRAP. The CDR3 has 15 amino acids. The V segment lost 6 bases and the J segment 6 bases; nucleotides outside the gene matches: 10. This CDR3 is CASGPDRGRGAEAFF. The CDR3 DNA sequence: TGTGCTAGTGGCCCCGACAGGGGGCGCGGGGCTGAAGCTTTCTTT.

The chain joins TRBV15 to TRBJ2-1; 8 positions match TRBD2. There are 17 residues in the CDR3. Per the germline V gene, CDR1 is LNHNV and CDR2 is YYDKDF (reference sequence). The J segment lost 8 bases and the V segment lost 1 base, leaving 13 bases of the junction unmatched. This CDR3 reads CATSRVGGGPSQYEQFF. The CDR3 DNA reads TGTGCCACCAGCAGAGTGGGCGGGGGGCCGAGTCAGTATGAGCAGTTCTTC.

The chain is built from TRBV29-1 and TRBJ1-2; 9 nucleotides match TRBD1. This CDR3 is built from 12 residues. Germline loops: CDR1 SQVTM, CDR2 ANQGSEA. V was pared by 5 bases and J by 6 bases, with 4 bases of the junction left unmatched. CDR3 nucleotides: TGCAGCGTTCGGACAGGGGAGAATGGCTACACCTTC. The encoded protein is CSVRTGENGYTF.